This entry lists 15 T cell receptor beta chains sequenced from one sample in a study of technical replicates of blood from a handful of donors. The repertoire was sequenced with immunoSEQ multiplex PCR; TCRdb's copy has only in-frame clones and lacks some. The data hold 100,000 or so clones, with 95% observed a single time. Material: T cells isolated from PBMCs. The receptors were gathered from a human donor in good health.

In this sample, this clone turned up once. The chain recombines TRBV6-1 with TRBJ1-1, with TRBD1 identical over 8 bases. The J segment lost 3 bases and the V segment lost 3 bases, leaving 18 bases of the junction unmatched. This CDR3 contains 19 residues. CDR1 and CDR2 (germline): MNHNS, SASEGT. CDR3 loop: CASSDDWTGNILGDTEAFF. The CDR3 nucleotides are TGTGCCAGCAGTGATGATTGGACAGGGAATATTTTGGGCGACACTGAAGCTTTCTTT.

The genes are TRBV30 and TRBJ1-6; D call uncertain. The CDR3 sequence is 13 residues long. Looked up from germline, CDR1 is GTSNPN and CDR2 is SVGIG (reference sequence). V lost 0 bases and J 7 bases, leaving 7 bases between the germline ends. The CDR3 loop is CAWSVVQNSPLHF. Written as DNA, the CDR3 is TGTGCCTGGAGTGTCGTCCAGAATTCACCCCTCCACTTT.

This rearrangement joins TRBV2 to TRBJ2-7; 10 bases are shared with TRBD1. The J segment lost 2 bases and the V segment lost 6 bases, leaving 7 bases of the junction unmatched. CDR3 length: 15 residues. Germline V gene sequence: CDR1 SNHLY, CDR2 FYNNEI. The CDR3 is CASSPWTGGTYEQYF. The CDR3 bases are TGTGCCAGCAGCCCCTGGACAGGGGGAACCTACGAGCAGTACTTC.

V usage is TRBV5-1 and J usage is TRBJ2-5, with 10 bases fitting TRBD2. Germline loops: CDR1 SGHRS, CDR2 YFSETQ. V lost 0 bases to trimming and J lost 5 bases; unmatched junction nucleotides: 7. CDR3 size: 16 residues. The CDR3 is CASSLEASGRGETQYF. The CDR3 bases are TGCGCCAGCAGCTTGGAGGCTAGCGGGAGAGGGGAGACCCAGTACTTC.

The chain joins TRBV4-1 to TRBJ2-7, with 7 bases matching TRBD1. Germline V lookup: CDR1 MGHRA, CDR2 YSYEKL. This CDR3 has 15 residues. The ends lost 1 base at V and 4 bases at J; junction bases unmatched: 7. CDR3 protein: CASSQVRDSSYEQYF. The CDR3 nucleotides read TGCGCCAGCAGCCAAGTACGGGACAGCTCTTACGAGCAGTACTTC.

The gene calls are TRBV13 and TRBJ1-2; D might be TRBD1 (5 bases). Germline V gene data show CDR1 as PRHDT and CDR2 as FYEKMQ (reference sequence). This CDR3 comprises 14 residues. Trimming left V 4 bases short and J 6 bases short, with 15 bases between. CDR3 nucleotide sequence: TGTGCCAGCAGCTCGGAGGGAGGGACCCATGGCTACACCTTC. Translating it yields CASSSEGGTHGYTF.

This clone was seen many times. The chain employs TRBV4-1 and TRBJ2-1; 7 bases are a match to TRBD1. The V and J ends lost 4 bases and 7 bases, in that order; junction bases with no gene match: 10. CDR3 length: 15 residues. Germline loops: CDR1 MGHRA, CDR2 YSYEKL. The CDR3 here is CASSRSRDSKNEQFF. Written as DNA, the CDR3 is TGCGCCAGCAGCCGATCCCGGGACAGTAAGAATGAGCAGTTCTTC.

This rearrangement joins TRBV25-1 to TRBJ1-2; a weak D match, TRBD1 (5 bases). Trimming removed 3 bases from V and 3 bases from J, with 17 bases in between. This CDR3 is 16 amino acids long. The germline gives CDR1 MGHDK, CDR2 SYGVNS. The DNA of the CDR3 is TGTGCCAGCAGTGAGAGTGCGGCAGGGTGGGACTATGGCTACACCTTC. Translating gives CASSESAAGWDYGYTF.

The chain is built from TRBV19 and TRBJ2-3; D call uncertain. The V end lost 7 bases, the J end lost 2 bases, and 13 bases lay between the germline ends. Per the germline V gene, CDR1 is LNHDA and CDR2 is SQIVND (reference sequence). The CDR3 is 14 residues long. In DNA form, the CDR3 reads TGTGCCAGTATTGGGCAGGCAGTCACAGATACGCAGTATTTT. Residues: CASIGQAVTDTQYF.

This sequence joins TRBV19 and TRBJ2-1; 8 bases agree with TRBD1. This CDR3 is 16 amino acids long. Germline V gene data show CDR1 as LNHDA and CDR2 as SQIVND (reference sequence). Germline trimming cut 1 base from V and 8 bases from J; bases unmatched to any gene: 10. The CDR3 here is CASSIVAGGGPDEQFF. DNA for the CDR3: TGTGCCAGTAGTATAGTAGCAGGGGGCGGTCCTGATGAGCAGTTCTTC.

DNA of the CDR3: TGCGCCAGCAGCCTAGGACAGGGTCGGCAGCCCCAGCATTTT. It is translated as CASSLGQGRQPQHF. The chain joins TRBV4-1 to TRBJ1-5, with 8 bases that match TRBD1. CDR1 and CDR2 from the germline V gene are MGHRA and YSYEKL. This CDR3 region has 14 residues. V shed 4 bases and J 7 bases; nucleotides not matched to a gene: 6.

The rearrangement links TRBV11-3 to TRBJ2-7; TRBD1 aligns across 7 bases. The length of the CDR3 is 17 residues. Per germline, CDR1 SGHNT and CDR2 YENEEA. V gave up 4 bases and J gave up 3 bases; unmatched junction bases: 15. This chain's CDR3 is CASSSVEDRQRIYEQYF. As DNA, the CDR3 is TGTGCCAGCAGCTCCGTGGAGGACAGGCAAAGGATCTACGAGCAGTACTTC.

The chain recombines TRBV4-2 with TRBJ2-5, with 14 nucleotides matching TRBD2. There are 16 residues in the CDR3. V lost 0 bases and J lost 9; bases outside the gene matches: 6. Germline-derived CDR1 and CDR2 are LGHNA and YNFKEQ. The CDR3 DNA follows: TGTGCCAGCAGCCAAGATTGGACTAGCGGGGGGTATTCCCAGTACTTC. Residues: CASSQDWTSGGYSQYF.

This clone appeared once. V usage is TRBV10-3 and J usage is TRBJ1-1; TRBD1 matches at 7 bases. After removal of 6 bases from V and 7 bases from J, the junction contained 5 bases not matched to a gene. The CDR3 covers 12 residues. Germline V CDR1 and CDR2: ENHRY, SYGVKD. The DNA of the CDR3 is TGTGCCATCAGCAACCGGGACAGTGAAGCTTTCTTT. This gives the protein CAISNRDSEAFF.

The rearrangement joins TRBV6-5 to TRBJ2-1, with unresolved D. The V gene lost 2 bases and the J gene lost 2 bases, with 10 bases spanning the gap. CDR1 is MNHEY and CDR2 is SVGAGI in the germline V gene. This CDR3 comprises 15 residues. The CDR3, as DNA: TGTGCCAGCAGTTACAGCCGCCTTCCCTACAATGAGCAGTTCTTC. Amino acids: CASSYSRLPYNEQFF.